The 31 T cell receptor beta chains below all came from one sample that was sequenced in a study of OX40 agonist ivuxolimab in advanced cancers. The table came from immunoSEQ multiplex PCR; TCRdb's copy has only in-frame clones and leaves some out. The sample includes 75,000 to 90,000 clones, approximately 88% of them seen just once. The sample was CD4+ or CD8+ T cells sorted from blood, taken in a trial of the OX40 agonist ivuxolimab. These receptors all stem from an adult with an advanced solid tumor such as melanoma, head and neck, liver or kidney cancer.

The V gene is TRBV13, the J gene TRBJ2-3, with D tentatively TRBD2 (6 bases). The CDR3 length is 16 residues. The germline V gene encodes CDR1 PRHDT and CDR2 FYEKMQ (reference sequence). V lost 2 bases and J lost 0, with 12 bases in between. The CDR3 DNA is TGTGCCAGCAGCTTACGGACCGGGACTAGCACAGATACGCAGTATTTT. Protein: CASSLRTGTSTDTQYF.

V gene TRBV27 combines with J gene TRBJ1-1; a weak D match, TRBD1 (6 bases). The CDR3 length is 14 residues. The V end lost 5 bases, the J end lost 3 bases, and 13 bases lay between the germline ends. Germline-derived CDR1 and CDR2 are MNHEY and SMNVEV (reference sequence). CDR3 in amino acids: CASSPWAGDTEAFF. CDR3 in DNA: TGTGCCAGCAGTCCCTGGGCAGGGGACACTGAAGCTTTCTTT.

The DNA of the CDR3 is TGTGCCAGCAGCCCTAACCCCCCGACAGGGACCCGCACAGATACGCAGTATTTT. It codes for CASSPNPPTGTRTDTQYF. The chain employs TRBV4-2 and TRBJ2-3, with 7 bases identical to TRBD1. The V gene end was trimmed by 4 bases and the J gene end by 1 base; junction bases not matched to a gene: 14. The CDR3 sequence is 18 residues long. Germline values: CDR1 LGHNA, CDR2 YNFKEQ.

This chain uses TRBV13 with TRBJ2-4; 8 bases agree with TRBD2. Unmatched junction bases numbered 6, after V lost 1 base and J lost 1 base. The CDR3 extends over 17 amino acids. CDR1 is PRHDT and CDR2 is FYEKMQ in the germline V gene (reference sequence). CDR3 loop: CASSLAGGAMAKNIQYF. CDR3 DNA sequence: TGTGCCAGCAGCTTAGCCGGGGGGGCCATGGCCAAAAACATTCAGTACTTC.

The chain links TRBV2 to TRBJ1-1; D is uncertain. The CDR3 is 11 residues long. Per germline, CDR1 SNHLY and CDR2 FYNNEI. With 8 bases removed from V and 0 bases from J, the gap between germline ends came to 4 bases. The CDR3 bases are TGTGCCAGCTTGGTGAACACTGAAGCTTTCTTT. It specifies CASLVNTEAFF.

This clone was picked up many times. This chain joins TRBV4-3 and TRBJ1-5, with 7 bases that match TRBD1. CDR3 size: 16 residues. Germline V gene data show CDR1 as LGHNA and CDR2 as YSLEER. V lost 0 bases, J lost 2 bases, and 4 bases stayed unmatched. The CDR3: CASSQEYRGGNQPQHF. The CDR3 DNA is TGCGCCAGCAGCCAAGAGTACAGGGGAGGCAATCAGCCCCAGCATTTT.

The chain is built from TRBV18 and TRBJ1-5, with 7 bases aligning to TRBD1. The CDR3 runs 15 residues. Per the germline V gene, CDR1 is KGHSH and CDR2 is LQKENI. V trimming: 3 bases; J trimming: 4 bases; junction bases outside the gene matches: 6. The CDR3 nucleotides are TGTGCCAGCTCACCTCGGGACAGCCGAAATCAGCCCCAGCATTTT. It yields the protein CASSPRDSRNQPQHF.

The rearrangement uses TRBV2 and TRBJ1-2; maybe TRBD1 (5 bases). V shed 6 bases and J shed 3 bases, with 14 bases lying between them. The CDR3 is made up of 14 amino acids. CDR1 is SNHLY, CDR2 FYNNEI, per germline. CDR3 sequence: CASRQGPPYYGYTF. In DNA, the CDR3 is TGTGCCAGCAGGCAGGGACCACCCTACTATGGCTACACCTTC.

The chain is built from TRBV5-5 and TRBJ1-3; D gene unclear. Germline loops: CDR1 SGHKS, CDR2 YYEKEE (reference sequence). V shed 0 bases and J shed 1 base, with 8 bases lying between them. The CDR3 length is 15 residues. The CDR3 nucleotides read TGTGCCAGCAGCTTGGGGGCAGTGTCTGGAAACACCATATATTTT. Its translation is CASSLGAVSGNTIYF.

This clone has more than one count but fewer than ten. V and J are TRBV18 and TRBJ1-5; D unclear. Germline CDR1 is KGHSH and CDR2 is LQKENI. Between the trimmed V and J ends, which lost 1 base and 1 base, there was a span of 11 bases. This CDR3 contains 16 residues. The CDR3 nucleotides read TGTGCCAGCTCACCACTACCGGACTCAAGCAATCAGCCCCAGCATTTT. Its translation is CASSPLPDSSNQPQHF.

This chain connects TRBV19 to TRBJ2-7, with 10 bases aligning to TRBD2. Germline CDR1 reads LNHDA; CDR2 reads SQIVND (reference sequence). CDR3 length equals 14 residues. The J segment lost 2 bases and the V segment lost 6 bases, leaving 4 bases of the junction unmatched. CDR3: CASRRSGRAYEQYF. The CDR3 DNA is TGTGCCAGTAGACGAAGCGGGAGGGCCTACGAGCAGTACTTC.

J is TRBJ1-6 and V is TRBV19; D call uncertain. In germline, CDR1 is LNHDA, CDR2 SQIVND (reference sequence). The CDR3 is 15 residues long. Trimming cost V 5 bases and J 12 bases, with 20 bases left between them. CDR3 DNA: TGTGCCAGTAGTGTGGGAGTCGCGGCTCGCGGACCCCTCCACTTT. Its translation: CASSVGVAARGPLHF.

The chain links TRBV7-3 to TRBJ1-5; D is ambiguous. This CDR3 spans 15 amino acids. V lost 5 bases, J lost 0 bases, and 11 bases lay in between. Germline V gene sequence: CDR1 SGHTA, CDR2 FQGTGA. The CDR3 protein is CASSPQVYSNQPQHF. CDR3 bases: TGTGCCAGCAGCCCCCAGGTGTATAGCAATCAGCCCCAGCATTTT.

The chain has TRBV4-1 and TRBJ2-7; D gene ambiguous. The CDR3 loop spans 13 amino acids. V was trimmed by 0 bases and J by 3 bases, leaving 6 bases between them. Germline V CDR1 and CDR2: MGHRA, YSYEKL. CDR3 coding DNA: TGCGCCAGCAGCCAAGATCAAGGCTACGAGCAGTACTTC. This translates into CASSQDQGYEQYF.

In DNA form, the CDR3 reads TGTGCCAGCAGCCACCCCCCGTCACCCCTCCACTTT. This encodes CASSHPPSPLHF. The J gene is TRBJ1-6, the V gene TRBV14, with D unresolved. The CDR3 has 12 amino acids. With 3 bases removed from V and 10 bases from J, the gap between germline ends came to 7 bases. CDR1 SGHDN and CDR2 FVKESK come from the germline V gene.

The V and J genes are TRBV19 and TRBJ2-1, with D hard to call. This CDR3 is built from 11 residues. With 6 bases removed from V and 7 bases from J, the gap between germline ends came to 7 bases. In germline, CDR1 is LNHDA, CDR2 SQIVND (reference sequence). As DNA, the CDR3 is TGTGCCAGTAGAGAAGGTAATGAGCAGTTCTTC. It is translated as CASREGNEQFF.

Here the CDR3 reads CASSMSSLRDYGYTF. CDR3 bases: TGTGCCAGTAGTATGTCCAGTCTTCGAGATTATGGCTACACCTTC. The chain recombines TRBV19 with TRBJ1-2; D is unresolved. The germline V and J ends were trimmed by 3 bases and 5 bases, with 16 bases remaining between them. CDR1 is LNHDA and CDR2 is SQIVND in the germline V gene (reference sequence). The CDR3 runs to 15 residues.

V usage is TRBV15 and J usage is TRBJ2-7; TRBD2 matches at 9 bases. Trimming removed 1 base from V and 6 bases from J; junction bases left unmatched: 1. Germline V gene data show CDR1 as LNHNV and CDR2 as YYDKDF (reference sequence). The CDR3 spans 13 residues. CDR3 sequence: CATSRVSGSEQYF. In nucleotides, the CDR3 is TGTGCCACCAGCAGAGTTAGCGGGAGCGAGCAGTACTTC.

The chain employs TRBV6-6 and TRBJ2-3; D gene unclear. Trimming left V 4 bases short and J 1 base short, with 12 bases between. The CDR3 extends over 15 amino acids. Per the germline V gene, CDR1 is MNHNY and CDR2 is SVGAGI (reference sequence). CDR3 sequence (DNA): TGTGCCAGCAGTTTACCACTTACAGGCACAGATACGCAGTATTTT. This sequence encodes CASSLPLTGTDTQYF.

The genes are TRBV27 and TRBJ2-7; 11 nucleotides align to TRBD1. CDR3 length equals 15 residues. Germline trimming cut 3 bases from V and 5 bases from J; bases unmatched to any gene: 6. The germline gives CDR1 MNHEY, CDR2 SMNVEV (reference sequence). CDR3 amino acids: CASSLWGQGDHEQYF. The CDR3 DNA reads as TGTGCCAGCAGTTTGTGGGGACAGGGGGACCACGAGCAGTACTTC.

The chain carries TRBV5-1 and TRBJ1-2; no clear D. Trimming left V 0 bases short and J 4 bases short, with 10 bases between. Germline V lookup: CDR1 SGHRS, CDR2 YFSETQ. CDR3 length equals 14 residues. The CDR3 coding sequence is TGCGCCAGCAGCTTGGCCCGGGGAGGCTATGGCTACACCTTC. Translated: CASSLARGGYGYTF.

Only one count was recorded for this clone. The V call is TRBV2, the J call TRBJ2-3, with D possibly matching TRBD1 (6 bases). Germline values: CDR1 SNHLY, CDR2 FYNNEI. V was shortened by 4 bases and J by 4 bases, with 12 bases between the two germline ends. The CDR3 is made up of 14 amino acids. CDR3 residues: CASSVTGWADTQYF. CDR3 coding DNA: TGTGCCAGCAGTGTGACAGGTTGGGCAGATACGCAGTATTTT.

The chain carries TRBV14 and TRBJ1-1, with 8 bases matching TRBD1. From germline, CDR1 is SGHDN and CDR2 FVKESK. CDR3 length: 16 residues. Trimming took 0 bases from V and 1 from J; bases not matched to a gene: 4. The DNA for the CDR3 is TGTGCCAGCAGCCAAGATCTCGGACAGGGGAACACTGAAGCTTTCTTT. Translating gives CASSQDLGQGNTEAFF. The full variable domain, its missing parts supplied by reference TRBV14 and TRBJ1-1, is EAGVTQFPSHSVIEKGQTVTLRCDPISGHDNLYWYRRVMGKEIKFLLHFVKESKQDESGMPNNRFLAERTGGTYSTLKVQPAELEDSGVYFCASSQDLGQGNTEAFFGQGTRLTVV.

J is TRBJ2-2 and V is TRBV13; D is perhaps TRBD1 (7 bases). Looked up from germline, CDR1 is PRHDT and CDR2 is FYEKMQ (reference sequence). Trimming left V 0 bases short and J 4 bases short, with 15 bases between. The CDR3 extends over 17 amino acids. The DNA of the CDR3 is TGTGCCAGCAGCTTAGGCCGGGTCAGGGGGGTCACCGGGGAGCTGTTTTTT. It specifies CASSLGRVRGVTGELFF.

The chain combines TRBV19 with TRBJ1-5, with 8 positions matching TRBD1. The V gene's germline CDR1 is LNHDA and CDR2 SQIVND (reference sequence). This CDR3 contains 15 residues. Trimming at V came to 1 base and at J to 6 bases, leaving 5 bases not matched to a gene. The CDR3 sequence is CASSIAGQGSQPQHF. CDR3 sequence (DNA): TGTGCCAGTAGTATAGCCGGACAGGGCAGTCAGCCCCAGCATTTT.

V usage is TRBV9 and J usage is TRBJ2-1, with D possibly matching TRBD2 (6 bases). Trimming removed 3 bases from V and 0 bases from J, with 16 bases in between. From germline, CDR1 is SGDLS and CDR2 YYNGEE. The CDR3 contains 17 residues. The CDR3 loop is CASSGLRESSSYNEQFF. The DNA for the CDR3 is TGTGCCAGCAGCGGTCTCCGGGAGTCGAGCTCCTACAATGAGCAGTTCTTC.

This clone appeared once. The chain employs TRBV25-1 and TRBJ2-7; no reliable D call. Germline CDR1 MGHDK, CDR2 SYGVNS. The V end was cut by 6 bases, the J end by 5 bases, with 14 bases between. The length of the CDR3 is 13 residues. In nucleotides, the CDR3 is TGTGCCAGCAGGGACCCCGATTTTGACGAGCAGTACTTC. Translated: CASRDPDFDEQYF.

This chain links TRBV4-2 with TRBJ2-5; D unclear. CDR3 length: 16 residues. Trimming took off 1 base at V and 1 base at J, with 13 bases between the two ends. Per germline, CDR1 LGHNA and CDR2 YNFKEQ. The CDR3 sequence is CASSQGRGLSQETQYF. The CDR3 DNA is TGTGCCAGCAGCCAAGGGAGAGGCCTATCCCAAGAGACCCAGTACTTC.

This clone has just a few counts. V and J are TRBV11-2 and TRBJ2-1; 14 positions agree with TRBD2. After removal of 6 bases from V and 9 bases from J, the junction contained 10 bases not matched to a gene. The CDR3 is made up of 16 amino acids. Germline V gene sequence: CDR1 SGHAT, CDR2 FQNNGV. For the CDR3, the DNA is TGTGCCAGCAGTCGAGACTGGGGACTAGCGGGAGTTGAGCAGTTCTTC. Amino acid sequence: CASSRDWGLAGVEQFF.

The rearrangement links TRBV7-2 to TRBJ2-3; D may be TRBD1 (6 bases). Trimming removed 5 bases from V and 4 bases from J, with 13 bases in between. Germline V CDR1 and CDR2: SGHTA, FQGNSA. This CDR3 comprises 14 residues. This CDR3 is CASSRTGLADTQYF. The CDR3 DNA is TGTGCCAGCAGCAGAACAGGGTTGGCAGATACGCAGTATTTT. The complete variable domain, with remaining parts taken from reference TRBV7-2 and TRBJ2-3, reads GAGVSQSPSNKVTEKGKDVELRCDPISGHTALYWYRQSLGQGLEFLIYFQGNSAPDKSGLPSDRFSAERTGGSVSTLTIQRTQQEDSAVYLCASSRTGLADTQYFGPGTRLTVL.

The chain carries TRBV2 and TRBJ1-1; perhaps TRBD1 as D (5 bases). Germline V CDR1 and CDR2: SNHLY, FYNNEI. The CDR3 extends over 14 amino acids. The V and J ends lost 3 bases and 5 bases respectively, with 13 bases between them. CDR3 amino acids: CASSEGREGTEAFF. CDR3 DNA sequence: TGTGCCAGCAGTGAGGGCAGGGAGGGGACTGAAGCTTTCTTT.